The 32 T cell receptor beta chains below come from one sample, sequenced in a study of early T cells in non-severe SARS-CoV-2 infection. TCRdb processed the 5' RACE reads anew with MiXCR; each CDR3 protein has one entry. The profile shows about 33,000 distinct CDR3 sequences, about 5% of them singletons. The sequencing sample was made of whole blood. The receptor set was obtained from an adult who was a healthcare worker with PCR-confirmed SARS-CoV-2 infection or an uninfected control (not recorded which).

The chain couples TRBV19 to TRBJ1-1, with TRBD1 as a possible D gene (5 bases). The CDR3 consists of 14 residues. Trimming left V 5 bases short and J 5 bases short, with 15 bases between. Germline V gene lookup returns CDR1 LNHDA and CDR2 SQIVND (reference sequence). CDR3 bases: TGTGCCAGTAGTCCCCTGCAGGGAGGAACTGAAGCTTTCTTT. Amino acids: CASSPLQGGTEAFF.

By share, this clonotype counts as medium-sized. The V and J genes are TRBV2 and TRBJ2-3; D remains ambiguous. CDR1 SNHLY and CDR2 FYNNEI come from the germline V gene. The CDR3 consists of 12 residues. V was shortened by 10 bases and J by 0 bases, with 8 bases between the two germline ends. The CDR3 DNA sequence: TGTGCCACCTCCACTAGCACAGATACGCAGTATTTT. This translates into CATSTSTDTQYF.

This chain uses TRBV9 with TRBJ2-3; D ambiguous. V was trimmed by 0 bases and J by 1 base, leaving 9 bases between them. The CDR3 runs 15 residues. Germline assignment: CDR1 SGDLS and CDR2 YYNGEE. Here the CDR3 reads CASSVVGSGTDTQYF. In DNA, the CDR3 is TGTGCCAGCAGCGTAGTTGGAAGCGGCACAGATACGCAGTATTTT. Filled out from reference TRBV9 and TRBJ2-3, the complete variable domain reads DSGVTQTPKHLITATGQRVTLRCSPRSGDLSVYWYQQSLDQGLQFLIQYYNGEERAKGNILERFSAQQFPDLHSELNLSSLELGDSALYFCASSVVGSGTDTQYFGPGTRLTVL.

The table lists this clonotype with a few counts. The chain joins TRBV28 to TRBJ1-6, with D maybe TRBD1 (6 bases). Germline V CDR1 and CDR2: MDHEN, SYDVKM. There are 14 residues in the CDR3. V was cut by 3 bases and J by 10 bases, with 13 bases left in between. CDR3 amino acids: CASSFLAGVSPLHF. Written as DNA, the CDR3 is TGTGCCAGCAGTTTTCTCGCAGGGGTGTCACCCCTCCACTTT.

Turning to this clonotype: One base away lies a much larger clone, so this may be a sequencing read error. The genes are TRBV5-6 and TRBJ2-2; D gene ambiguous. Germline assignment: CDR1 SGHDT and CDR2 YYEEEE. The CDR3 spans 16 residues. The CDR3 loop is CASSLGGSVNTWELFF. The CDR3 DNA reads TGTGCCAGCAGCTTAGGCGGTTCAGTGAACACCTGGGAGCTGTTTTTT.

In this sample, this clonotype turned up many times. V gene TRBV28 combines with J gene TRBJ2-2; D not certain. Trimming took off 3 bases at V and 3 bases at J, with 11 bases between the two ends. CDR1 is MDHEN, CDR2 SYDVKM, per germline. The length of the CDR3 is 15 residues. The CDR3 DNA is TGTGCCAGCAGTTTTATGGGCCCTGACACCGGGGAGCTGTTTTTT. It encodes CASSFMGPDTGELFF.

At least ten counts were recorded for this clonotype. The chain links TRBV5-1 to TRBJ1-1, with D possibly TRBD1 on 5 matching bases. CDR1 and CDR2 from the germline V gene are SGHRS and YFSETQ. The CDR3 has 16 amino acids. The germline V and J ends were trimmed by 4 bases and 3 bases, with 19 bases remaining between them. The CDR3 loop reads CASSLLATGGDTEAFF. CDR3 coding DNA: TGCGCCAGCAGCCTTTTAGCTACGGGAGGGGACACTGAAGCTTTCTTT. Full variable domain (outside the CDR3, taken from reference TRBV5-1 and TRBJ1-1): KAGVTQTPRYLIKTRGQQVTLSCSPISGHRSVSWYQQTPGQGLQFLFEYFSETQRNKGNFPGRFSGRQFSNSRSEMNVSTLELGDSALYLCASSLLATGGDTEAFFGQGTRLTVV.

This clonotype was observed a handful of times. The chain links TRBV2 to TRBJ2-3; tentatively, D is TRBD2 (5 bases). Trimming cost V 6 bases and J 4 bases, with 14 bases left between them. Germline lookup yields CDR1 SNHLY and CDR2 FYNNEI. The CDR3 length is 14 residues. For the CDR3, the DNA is TGTGCCAGCAGGAGGGCGGGTAGGGCAGATACGCAGTATTTT. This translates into CASRRAGRADTQYF.

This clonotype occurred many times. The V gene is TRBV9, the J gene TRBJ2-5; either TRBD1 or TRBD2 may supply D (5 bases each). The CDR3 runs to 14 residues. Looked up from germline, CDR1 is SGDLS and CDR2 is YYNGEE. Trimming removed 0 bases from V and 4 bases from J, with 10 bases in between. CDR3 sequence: CASSVAEGRETQYF. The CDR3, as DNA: TGTGCCAGCAGCGTAGCTGAGGGACGAGAGACCCAGTACTTC.

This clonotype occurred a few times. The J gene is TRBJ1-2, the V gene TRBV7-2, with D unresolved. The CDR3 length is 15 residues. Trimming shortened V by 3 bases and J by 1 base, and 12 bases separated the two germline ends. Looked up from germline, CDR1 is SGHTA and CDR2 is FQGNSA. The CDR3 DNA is TGTGCCAGCAGCTTGAGGGTTGGGAGTAACTATGGCTACACCTTC. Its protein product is CASSLRVGSNYGYTF.

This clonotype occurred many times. The CDR3 here is CSVGGTGQPQHF. DNA of the CDR3: TGCAGCGTGGGTGGAACGGGGCAGCCCCAGCATTTT. This chain joins TRBV29-1 and TRBJ1-5; no clear D gene. V was trimmed by 6 bases and J by 7 bases, leaving 13 bases between them. CDR1 is SQVTM and CDR2 is ANQGSEA in the germline V gene. This CDR3 comprises 12 residues. Full variable domain (rest looked up from reference TRBV29-1 and TRBJ1-5): SAVISQKPSRDICQRGTSLTIQCQVDSQVTMMFWYRQQPGQSLTLIATANQGSEATYESGFVIDKFPISRPNLTFSTLTVSNMSPEDSSIYLCSVGGTGQPQHFGDGTRLSIL.

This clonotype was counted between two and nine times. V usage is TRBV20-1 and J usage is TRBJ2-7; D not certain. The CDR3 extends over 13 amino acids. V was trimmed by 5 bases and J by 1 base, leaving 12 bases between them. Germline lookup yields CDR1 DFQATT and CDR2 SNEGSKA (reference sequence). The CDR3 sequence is CSAGSTRSYEQYF. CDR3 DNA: TGCAGTGCTGGCTCTACCCGATCCTACGAGCAGTACTTC.

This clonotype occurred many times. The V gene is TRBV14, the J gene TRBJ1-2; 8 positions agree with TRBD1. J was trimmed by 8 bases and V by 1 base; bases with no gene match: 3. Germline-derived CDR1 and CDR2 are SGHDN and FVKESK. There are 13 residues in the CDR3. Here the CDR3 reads CASSQVQGAGYTF. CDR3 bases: TGTGCCAGCAGCCAAGTGCAGGGGGCGGGCTACACCTTC. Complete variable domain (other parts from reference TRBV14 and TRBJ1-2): EAGVTQFPSHSVIEKGQTVTLRCDPISGHDNLYWYRRVMGKEIKFLLHFVKESKQDESGMPNNRFLAERTGGTYSTLKVQPAELEDSGVYFCASSQVQGAGYTFGSGTRLTVV.

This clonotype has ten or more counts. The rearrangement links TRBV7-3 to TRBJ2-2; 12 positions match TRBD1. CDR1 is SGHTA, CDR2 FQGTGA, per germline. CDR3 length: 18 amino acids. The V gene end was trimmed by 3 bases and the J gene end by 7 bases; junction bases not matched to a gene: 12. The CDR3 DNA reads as TGTGCCAGCAGCTTCCAAAGAGCCGGGACAGGGGGCGTCGGGGAGCTGTTTTTT. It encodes CASSFQRAGTGGVGELFF.

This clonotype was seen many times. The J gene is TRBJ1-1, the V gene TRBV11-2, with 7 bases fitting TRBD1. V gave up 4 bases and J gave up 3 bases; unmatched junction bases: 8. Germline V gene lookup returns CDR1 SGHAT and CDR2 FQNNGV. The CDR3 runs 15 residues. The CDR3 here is CASSSLQGSHTEAFF. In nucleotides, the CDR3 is TGTGCCAGCAGCTCCTTACAGGGGAGTCACACTGAAGCTTTCTTT.

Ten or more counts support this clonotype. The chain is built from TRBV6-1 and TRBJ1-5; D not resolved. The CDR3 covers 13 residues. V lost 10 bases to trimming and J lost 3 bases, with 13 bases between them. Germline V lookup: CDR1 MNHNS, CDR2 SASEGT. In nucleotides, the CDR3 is TGTGCCACCGGTGGGTCATACAATCAGCCCCAGCATTTT. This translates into CATGGSYNQPQHF.

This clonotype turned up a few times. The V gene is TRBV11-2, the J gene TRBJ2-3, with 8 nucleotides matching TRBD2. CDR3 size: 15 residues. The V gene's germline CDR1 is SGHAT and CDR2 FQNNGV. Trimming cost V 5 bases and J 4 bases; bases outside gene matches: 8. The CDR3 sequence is CASSLRGGRADTQYF. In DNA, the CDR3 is TGTGCCAGCAGCCTACGGGGGGGCCGCGCAGATACGCAGTATTTT.

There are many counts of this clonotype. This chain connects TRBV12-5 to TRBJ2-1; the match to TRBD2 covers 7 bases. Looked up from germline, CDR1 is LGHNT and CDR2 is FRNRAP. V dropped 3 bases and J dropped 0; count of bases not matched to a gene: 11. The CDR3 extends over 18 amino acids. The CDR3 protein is CASGFPTRRGVSYNEQFF. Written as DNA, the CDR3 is TGTGCTAGTGGTTTTCCAACTAGACGGGGGGTCTCCTACAATGAGCAGTTCTTC. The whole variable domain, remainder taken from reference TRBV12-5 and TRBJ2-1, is DARVTQTPRHKVTEMGQEVTMRCQPILGHNTVFWYRQTMMQGLELLAYFRNRAPLDDSGMPKDRFSAEMPDATLATLKIQPSEPRDSAVYFCASGFPTRRGVSYNEQFFGPGTRLTVL.

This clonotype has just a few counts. The CDR3 coding sequence is TGCGCCAGCAGCTTGGCAGGACAGGGAGACGAGACCCAGTACTTC. This translates into CASSLAGQGDETQYF. V and J are TRBV5-1 and TRBJ2-5; 8 bases are a match to TRBD1. Germline V lookup: CDR1 SGHRS, CDR2 YFSETQ. Trimming took 0 bases from V and 5 from J; bases not matched to a gene: 6. The CDR3 loop spans 15 amino acids.

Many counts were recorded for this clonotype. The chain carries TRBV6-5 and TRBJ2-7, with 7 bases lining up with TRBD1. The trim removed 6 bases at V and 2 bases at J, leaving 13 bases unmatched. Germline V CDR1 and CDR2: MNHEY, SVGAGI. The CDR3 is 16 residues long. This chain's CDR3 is CASSWATTGNTYEQYF. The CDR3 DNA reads TGTGCCAGCAGCTGGGCCACGACAGGGAACACCTACGAGCAGTACTTC.

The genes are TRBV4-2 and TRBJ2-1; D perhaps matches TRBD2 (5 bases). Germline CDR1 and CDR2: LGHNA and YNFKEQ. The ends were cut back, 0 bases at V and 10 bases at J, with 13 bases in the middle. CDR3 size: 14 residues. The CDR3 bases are TGTGCCAGCAGCCAAGAGGTCCGGGGATACGAGCAGTTCTTC. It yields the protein CASSQEVRGYEQFF.

The CDR3 coding sequence is TGTGCCAGCAGTTACGCTCAGGCGGCTACTGAAGCTTTCTTT. Translation: CASSYAQAATEAFF. The genes are TRBV6-5 and TRBJ1-1; D not certain. The CDR3 runs 14 residues. The germline gives CDR1 MNHEY, CDR2 SVGAGI. Deletions cut 2 bases from V and 5 bases from J, with 12 bases between.

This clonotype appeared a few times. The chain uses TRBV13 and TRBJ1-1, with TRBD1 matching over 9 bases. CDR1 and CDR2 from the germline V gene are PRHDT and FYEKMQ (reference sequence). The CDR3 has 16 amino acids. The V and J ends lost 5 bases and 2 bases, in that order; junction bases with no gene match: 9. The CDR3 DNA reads TGTGCCAGCAGCCAAAGGACAGGGGTTAGAAACACTGAAGCTTTCTTT. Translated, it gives CASSQRTGVRNTEAFF.

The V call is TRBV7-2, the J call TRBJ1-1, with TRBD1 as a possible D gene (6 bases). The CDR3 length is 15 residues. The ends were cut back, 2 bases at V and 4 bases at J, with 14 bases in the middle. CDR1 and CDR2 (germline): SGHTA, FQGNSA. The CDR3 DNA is TGTGCCAGCAGCTTATGGGGGGGCCGGGCCACTGAAGCTTTCTTT. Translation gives CASSLWGGRATEAFF.

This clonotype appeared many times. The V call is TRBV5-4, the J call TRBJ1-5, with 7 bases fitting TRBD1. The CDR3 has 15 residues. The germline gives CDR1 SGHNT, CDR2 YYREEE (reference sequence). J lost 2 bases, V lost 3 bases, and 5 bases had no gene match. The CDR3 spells CASSSGGQRNQPQHF. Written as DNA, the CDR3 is TGTGCCAGCAGCTCAGGGGGTCAGCGCAATCAGCCCCAGCATTTT.

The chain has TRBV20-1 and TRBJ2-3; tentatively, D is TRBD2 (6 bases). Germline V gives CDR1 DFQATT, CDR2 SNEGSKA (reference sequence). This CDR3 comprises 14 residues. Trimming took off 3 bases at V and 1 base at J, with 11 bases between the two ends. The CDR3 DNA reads TGCAGTGCTAGGGCAGCGGGTGGCACAGATACGCAGTATTTT. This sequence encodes CSARAAGGTDTQYF.

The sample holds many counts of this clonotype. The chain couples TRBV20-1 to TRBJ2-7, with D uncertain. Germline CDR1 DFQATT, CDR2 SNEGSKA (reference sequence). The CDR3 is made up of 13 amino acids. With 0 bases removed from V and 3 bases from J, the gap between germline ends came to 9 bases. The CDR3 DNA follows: TGCAGTGCTAGAGATAAGTCCTTCTACGAGCAGTACTTC. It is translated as CSARDKSFYEQYF.

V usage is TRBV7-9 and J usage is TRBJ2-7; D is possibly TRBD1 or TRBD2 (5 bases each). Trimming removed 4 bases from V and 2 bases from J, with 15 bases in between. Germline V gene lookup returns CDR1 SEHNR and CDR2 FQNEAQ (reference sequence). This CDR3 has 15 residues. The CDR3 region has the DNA TGTGCCAGCAGCTCTGGCAGGGAGAAAGCCTACGAGCAGTACTTC. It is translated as CASSSGREKAYEQYF.

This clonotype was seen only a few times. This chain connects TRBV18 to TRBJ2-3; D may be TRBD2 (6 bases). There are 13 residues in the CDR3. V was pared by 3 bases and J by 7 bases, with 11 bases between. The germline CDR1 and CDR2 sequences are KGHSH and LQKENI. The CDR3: CASSPSGENTQYF. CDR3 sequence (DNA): TGTGCCAGCTCACCCTCGGGGGAAAATACGCAGTATTTT.

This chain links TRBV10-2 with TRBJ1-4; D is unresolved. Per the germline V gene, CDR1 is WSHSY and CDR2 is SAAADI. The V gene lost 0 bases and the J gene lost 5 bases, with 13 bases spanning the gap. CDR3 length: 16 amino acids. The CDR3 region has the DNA TGCGCCAGCAGTGAGTCGTTCAGCCAAAACAATGAAAAACTGTTTTTT. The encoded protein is CASSESFSQNNEKLFF.

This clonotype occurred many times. The CDR3 DNA sequence: TGTGCCACCAGCACCGAGAGCTCCTACAATGAGCAGTTCTTC. This codes for CATSTESSYNEQFF. The rearrangement links TRBV15 to TRBJ2-1; no reliable D call. Trimming cost V 4 bases and J 0 bases, with 7 bases left between them. Germline loops: CDR1 LNHNV, CDR2 YYDKDF (reference sequence). The CDR3 has 14 amino acids.

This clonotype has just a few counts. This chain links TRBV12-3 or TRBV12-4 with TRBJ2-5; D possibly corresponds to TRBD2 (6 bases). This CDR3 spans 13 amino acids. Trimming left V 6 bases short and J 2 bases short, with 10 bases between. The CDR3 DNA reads TGTGCCAGCAGCCGGGACTTTCAAGAGACCCAGTACTTC. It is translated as CASSRDFQETQYF.